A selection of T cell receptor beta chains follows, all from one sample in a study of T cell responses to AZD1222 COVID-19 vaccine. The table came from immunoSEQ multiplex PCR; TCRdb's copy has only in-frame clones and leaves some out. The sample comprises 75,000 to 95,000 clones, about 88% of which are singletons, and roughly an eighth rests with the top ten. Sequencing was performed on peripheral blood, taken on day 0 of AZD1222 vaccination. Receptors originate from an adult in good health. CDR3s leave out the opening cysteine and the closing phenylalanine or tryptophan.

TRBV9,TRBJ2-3,ASNQRGAGTQY
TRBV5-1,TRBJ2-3,ASSLGQSTDTQY
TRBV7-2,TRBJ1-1,ASSSQGNTEAF
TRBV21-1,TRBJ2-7,ASSPLRCGSYEQY
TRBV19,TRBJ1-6,ATQGVGSPLH
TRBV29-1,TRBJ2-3,SVKDSTDTQY
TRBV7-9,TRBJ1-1,ASSLDMNTEAF
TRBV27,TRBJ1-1,ASRRDRMNTEAF
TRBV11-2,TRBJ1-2,ASSLSYGYT
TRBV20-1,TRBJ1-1,SASQGSQAF
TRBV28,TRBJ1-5,ASSFGTRQPQH
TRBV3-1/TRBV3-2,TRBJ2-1,ASSQDNSGGACCEQF
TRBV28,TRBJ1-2,ASSLDRGRGYT
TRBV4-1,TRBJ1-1,ASSQSWGGVTEAF
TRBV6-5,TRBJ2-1,ASSSDRGSSYNEQF
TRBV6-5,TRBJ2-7,ASNSGGSSSYEQY
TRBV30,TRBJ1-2,AWSLSASGGYT
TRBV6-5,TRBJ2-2,ASSRLGSTGELF
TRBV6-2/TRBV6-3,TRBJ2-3,ASSYVGPTSTDTQY
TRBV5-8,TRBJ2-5,ASSLGSWGQETQY
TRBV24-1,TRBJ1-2,ATSDLDPVTGGYGYT
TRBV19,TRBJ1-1,ASSIESLSHLTEAF
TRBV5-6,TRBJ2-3,ASSSYGGRTDTQY
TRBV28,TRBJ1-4,ASSPSRINEKLF
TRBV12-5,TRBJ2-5,ASGIVGGETQY
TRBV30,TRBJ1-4,AWSAGQEKLF
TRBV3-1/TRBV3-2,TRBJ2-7,ASSQRGQREQY
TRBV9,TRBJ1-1,ASSVDNTEAF
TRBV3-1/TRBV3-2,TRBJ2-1,ASSLSGRGNNEQF
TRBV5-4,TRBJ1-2,ASSSNYDRRHGYT
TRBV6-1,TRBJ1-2,ASSDGTGGYYGYT
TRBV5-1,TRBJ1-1,ASSSQENTEAF
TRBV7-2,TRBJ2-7,ASSLDGGGRYEQY
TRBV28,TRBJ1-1,ASRGQGVGNTEAF
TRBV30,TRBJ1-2,AWRRGGRVGYT
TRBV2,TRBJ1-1,ASSPGGAGTEAF
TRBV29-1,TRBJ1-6,SVGSGANSPLH
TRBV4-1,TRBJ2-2,ASSPGQGANGELF
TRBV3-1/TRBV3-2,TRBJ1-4,ASSPASYRDTV
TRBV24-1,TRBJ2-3,ATSDGASDTQY
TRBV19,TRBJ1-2,ASSTGFDYGYT
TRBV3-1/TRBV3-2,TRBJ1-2,ASRGQGADGYT
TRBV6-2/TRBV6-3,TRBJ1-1,ASGPPKAF
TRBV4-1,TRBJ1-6,ASSQDQWQGNSPLH
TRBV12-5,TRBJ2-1,ASGLGPGQDYNEQF
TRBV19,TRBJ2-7,ASSIKAVTDYEQY
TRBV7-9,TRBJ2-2,ASSFWGGELF